The 15 T cell receptor beta chains below were found in one sample sequenced in a study of blood T cell repertoires in COVID-19. Here immunoSEQ multiplex PCR was the method, and the copy in TCRdb shows in-frame clones only, minus some. The sample contains under 150,000 clones, around 89% of which appear only once. The specimen sequenced was peripheral blood. These receptors were obtained from a man between 45 and 60 years old with active or convalescent COVID-19.

J is TRBJ1-2 and V is TRBV19, with 9 bases fitting TRBD1. This CDR3 comprises 16 residues. Germline V lookup: CDR1 LNHDA, CDR2 SQIVND (reference sequence). The ends lost 8 bases at V and 0 bases at J; junction bases unmatched: 10. The CDR3 DNA is TGTGCCAGTCGCCCCCCGGGACAGGGAACTAACTATGGCTACACCTTC. Its translation: CASRPPGQGTNYGYTF.

This rearrangement joins TRBV5-8 to TRBJ1-3, with 7 positions matching TRBD1. The CDR3 loop spans 15 amino acids. The germline CDR1 and CDR2 sequences are SGHTS and YDEGEE. Losses at the gene ends were 0 bases for V and 4 bases for J; bases not matched to a gene: 4. In nucleotides, the CDR3 is TGTGCCAGCAGCTTGGTGACAGGGCACGGAAACACCATATATTTT. Translated, it gives CASSLVTGHGNTIYF.

This clone was counted between two and nine times. V is TRBV11-2 and J is TRBJ2-2, with no clear D. The CDR3 runs 12 residues. Trimming took 1 base from V and 6 from J, leaving 3 bases between them. Germline V gene lookup returns CDR1 SGHAT and CDR2 FQNNGV. The CDR3: CASSLAAGELFF. The CDR3 region has the DNA TGTGCCAGCAGCTTAGCGGCCGGGGAGCTGTTTTTT.

This chain links TRBV6-4 with TRBJ1-1; D is uncertain. V lost 4 bases, J lost 4 bases, and 10 bases lay in between. The CDR3 totals 13 residues. CDR1 and CDR2 from the germline V gene are MRHNA and SNTAGT. Here the CDR3 reads CASSVFEGTEAFF. The CDR3 DNA is TGTGCCAGCAGTGTATTTGAGGGCACTGAAGCTTTCTTT.

This chain links TRBV12-5 with TRBJ2-2, with D perhaps matching TRBD1 (6 bases). The CDR3 consists of 17 residues. Per the germline V gene, CDR1 is LGHNT and CDR2 is FRNRAP. V was shortened by 3 bases and J by 0 bases, with 14 bases between the two germline ends. Here the CDR3 reads CASGLRGGGTNTGELFF. The CDR3 nucleotides are TGTGCTAGTGGTTTACGAGGGGGTGGGACGAACACCGGGGAGCTGTTTTTT.

This clone showed up just a few times. This chain joins TRBV4-3 and TRBJ2-3, with TRBD1 identical over 7 bases. The CDR3 contains 19 residues. Germline trimming cut 3 bases from V and 2 bases from J; bases unmatched to any gene: 17. The V gene's germline CDR1 is LGHNA and CDR2 YSLEER. Written as DNA, the CDR3 is TGCGCCAGCAGCCAGGCTCCTCCCAAGGCAGGGGGAGCCACAGATACGCAGTATTTT. Protein sequence: CASSQAPPKAGGATDTQYF.

The chain carries TRBV10-2 and TRBJ2-3; D is undetermined. Deletions cut 7 bases from V and 3 bases from J, with 5 bases between. The CDR3 runs 11 residues. Germline V gene data show CDR1 as WSHSY and CDR2 as SAAADI. CDR3 region: CASTRTDTQYF. As DNA, the CDR3 is TGCGCCAGCACTAGGACAGATACGCAGTATTTT.

The chain couples TRBV3-1 (or the pseudogene TRBV3-2) to TRBJ2-1; the match to TRBD2 covers 9 bases. Germline lookup yields CDR1 LGHDT and CDR2 YNNKEL (reference sequence). The CDR3 totals 19 residues. J lost 1 base, V lost 2 bases, and 12 bases had no gene match. Here the CDR3 reads CASSQQRVRLAASYNEQFF. CDR3 DNA sequence: TGTGCCAGCAGCCAACAACGGGTGAGACTAGCGGCATCCTACAATGAGCAGTTCTTC.

This rearrangement joins TRBV2 to TRBJ2-5, with D perhaps TRBD1 (5 bases). CDR1 and CDR2 from the germline V gene are SNHLY and FYNNEI. This CDR3 contains 14 residues. The V gene lost 0 bases and the J gene lost 4 bases, with 9 bases spanning the gap. The chain's CDR3 is CASSEAGHSETQYF. DNA of the CDR3: TGTGCCAGCAGTGAAGCGGGGCACTCAGAGACCCAGTACTTC.

The chain combines TRBV7-9 with TRBJ1-1; tentatively, D is TRBD1 (6 bases). Trimming cost V 4 bases and J 5 bases, with 20 bases left between them. Germline V CDR1 and CDR2: SEHNR, FQNEAQ (reference sequence). The CDR3 has 16 residues. For the CDR3, the DNA is TGTGCCAGCAGCTCCTATGGGGGGGCATCGGGTACTGAAGCTTTCTTT. Its translation is CASSSYGGASGTEAFF. The variable domain in full, completed from reference TRBV7-9 and TRBJ1-1, reads DTGVSQNPRHKITKRGQNVTFRCDPISEHNRLYWYRQTLGQGPEFLTYFQNEAQLEKSRLLSDRFSAERPKGSFSTLEIQRTEQGDSAMYLCASSSYGGASGTEAFFGQGTRLTVV.

The chain combines TRBV10-1 with TRBJ2-2, with TRBD1 as a possible D gene (6 bases). The germline V gene encodes CDR1 WNHNN and CDR2 SYGVQD (reference sequence). V lost 6 bases and J 4 bases, leaving 9 bases between the germline ends. There are 13 residues in the CDR3. The CDR3 bases are TGCGCCAGCAGGGCCAGGGGCACCGGGGAGCTGTTTTTT. It is translated as CASRARGTGELFF.

The chain recombines TRBV5-4 with TRBJ2-1; 10 bases match TRBD2. The CDR3 sequence is 18 residues long. The germline V gene encodes CDR1 SGHNT and CDR2 YYREEE (reference sequence). V was pared by 0 bases and J by 0 bases, with 6 bases of the junction left unmatched. The CDR3 reads CASSLVPSGGASYNEQFF. In DNA, the CDR3 is TGTGCCAGCAGCTTGGTGCCTAGCGGGGGCGCCTCCTACAATGAGCAGTTCTTC.

The chain links TRBV15 to TRBJ2-3; 10 bases are a match to TRBD2. V shed 0 bases and J 5 bases; nucleotides not matched to a gene: 11. This CDR3 is 18 amino acids long. Looked up from germline, CDR1 is LNHNV and CDR2 is YYDKDF (reference sequence). CDR3 in DNA: TGTGCCACCAGCAGAGATCGCGGGCAGCGGGGGGGCGGAGATACGCAGTATTTT. Encoded protein: CATSRDRGQRGGGDTQYF. The full variable domain, its missing parts supplied by reference TRBV15 and TRBJ2-3, is DAMVIQNPRYQVTQFGKPVTLSCSQTLNHNVMYWYQQKSSQAPKLLFHYYDKDFNNEADTPDNFQSRRPNTSFCFLDIRSPGLGDTAMYLCATSRDRGQRGGGDTQYFGPGTRLTVL.

V usage is TRBV7-2 and J usage is TRBJ1-4; the match to TRBD1 covers 9 bases. V was clipped by 5 bases and J by 7 bases; unmatched bases: 8. CDR1 SGHTA and CDR2 FQGNSA come from the germline V gene. CDR3 length equals 15 residues. DNA of the CDR3: TGTGCCAGCAGCACGCCCCGGGACAGGGCTGAAAAACTGTTTTTT. This encodes CASSTPRDRAEKLFF.

Written as DNA, the CDR3 is TGTGCCAGCAGTGGACCTACGGAGGTCACCGGGGAGCTGTTTTTT. Protein product: CASSGPTEVTGELFF. The V gene is TRBV2, the J gene TRBJ2-2; D perhaps matches TRBD2 (5 bases). The CDR3 contains 15 residues. V dropped 4 bases and J dropped 4 bases, with 13 bases sitting between them. CDR1 SNHLY and CDR2 FYNNEI come from the germline V gene.